This record concerns one TCR beta chain sequence. Its antigen is unidentified. This entry comes from a study of cytomegalovirus exposure and HLA in healthy donors. Study findings and constraints: Rare TCR sequences dominated, though some public TCRs recurred in many donors. Researchers counted over 150 TCR beta chains as cytomegalovirus-associated. Researchers reported in a later analysis that a missense DCLRE1C variant was tied to TCR beta V- and J-gene trimming.

Vbeta (60) and Jbeta (13) primers were used in the PCR. This table comes from immunoSEQ multiplex PCR, and its TCRdb copy is limited to in-frame clones, with some not included. This sample yields fewer than 250,000 clones, of which 75% to 80% are seen a single time; less than 2% belongs to the top ten. Germline CDR1 is MNHEY and CDR2 is SMNVEV (reference sequence). Trimming shortened V by 3 bases and J by 6 bases, and 13 bases separated the two germline ends. This CDR3 is built from 14 residues. The receptor was isolated from a male donor in good health and CMV-seronegative. The chain combines TRBV27 with TRBJ2-3; D remains ambiguous. Sequenced sample: PBMCs. CDR3 sequence reads: CASSFGLRPDTQYF. Written as DNA, the CDR3 is TGTGCCAGCAGTTTCGGGTTGCGGCCGGATACGCAGTATTTT.